This TCR beta chain stems from a study of blood T cell repertoires in COVID-19. Seattle cases were enrolled at active infection and followed longitudinally. Study processing details: Estimation of nucleated cell counts was performed using reference gene primer amplification. Generated by immunoSEQ multiplex PCR, the TCRdb table keeps only in-frame clones and is missing some. That table furnishes V, J and clone size, whereas the DNA furnished D and trimming. The data hold about 250,000 clones, with 86% observed a single time. Material for sequencing was peripheral blood. The TCR comes from an elderly woman with COVID-19, enrolled during active disease.

The CDR3 region is CASRSGTGEYNEQFF. The CDR3 DNA sequence: TGTGCCAGCAGGAGTGGGACAGGGGAGTACAATGAGCAGTTCTTC. The V call is TRBV9, the J call TRBJ2-1; TRBD1 matches at 10 bases. V shed 5 bases, J shed 4 bases, and the junction held 6 bases outside the gene matches. This CDR3 contains 15 residues. Germline CDR1 SGDLS, CDR2 YYNGEE.